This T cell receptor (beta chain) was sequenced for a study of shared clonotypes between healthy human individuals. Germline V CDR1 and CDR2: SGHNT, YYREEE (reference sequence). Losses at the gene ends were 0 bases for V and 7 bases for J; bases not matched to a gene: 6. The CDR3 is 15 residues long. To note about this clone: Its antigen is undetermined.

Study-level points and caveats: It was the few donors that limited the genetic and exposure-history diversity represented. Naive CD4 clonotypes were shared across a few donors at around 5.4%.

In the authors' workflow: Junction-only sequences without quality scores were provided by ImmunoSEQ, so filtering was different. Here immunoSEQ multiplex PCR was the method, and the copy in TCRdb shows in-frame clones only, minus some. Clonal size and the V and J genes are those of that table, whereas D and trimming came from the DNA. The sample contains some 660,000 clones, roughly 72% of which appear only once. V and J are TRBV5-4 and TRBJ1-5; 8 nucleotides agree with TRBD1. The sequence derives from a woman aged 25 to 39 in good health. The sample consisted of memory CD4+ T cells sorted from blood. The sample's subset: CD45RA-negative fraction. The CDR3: CASSLAPGGDQPQHF. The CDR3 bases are TGTGCCAGCAGCTTGGCCCCAGGGGGCGACCAGCCCCAGCATTTT.